This paragraph reports one T cell receptor beta chain. The CDR3 totals 15 residues. The germline V gene has CDR1 SGDLS and CDR2 YYNGEE. J lost 3 bases, V lost 5 bases, and 6 bases had no gene match. This table comes from immunoSEQ multiplex PCR, and its TCRdb copy is limited to in-frame clones, with some not included. The sample lists roughly 80,000 clones, 90% to 95% seen once, with more than 1% in the top ten. The data stem from a study of T cell changes during pregnancy in multiple sclerosis. This chain uses TRBV9 with TRBJ2-2; 8 positions match TRBD2. The source is a female donor with multiple sclerosis, enrolled in a pregnancy study. The input for sequencing was peripheral blood, taken in the first trimester of pregnancy. The CDR3 DNA reads as TGTGCCAGCAGTCAAACGGGGGGGGACACCGGGGAGCTGTTTTTT. It codes for CASSQTGGDTGELFF.